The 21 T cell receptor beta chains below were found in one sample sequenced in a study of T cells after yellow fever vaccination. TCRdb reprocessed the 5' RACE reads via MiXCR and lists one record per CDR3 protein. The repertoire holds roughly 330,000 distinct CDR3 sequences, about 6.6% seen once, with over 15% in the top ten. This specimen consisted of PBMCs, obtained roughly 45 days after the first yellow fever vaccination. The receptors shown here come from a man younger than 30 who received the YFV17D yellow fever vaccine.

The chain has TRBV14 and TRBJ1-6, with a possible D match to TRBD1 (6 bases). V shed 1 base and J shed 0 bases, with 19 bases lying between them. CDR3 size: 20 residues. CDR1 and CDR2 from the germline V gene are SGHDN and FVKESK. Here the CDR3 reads CASSQAPWTLGGSYNSPLHF. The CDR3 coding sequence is TGTGCCAGCAGCCAAGCCCCTTGGACTTTAGGGGGCTCCTATAATTCACCCCTCCACTTT.

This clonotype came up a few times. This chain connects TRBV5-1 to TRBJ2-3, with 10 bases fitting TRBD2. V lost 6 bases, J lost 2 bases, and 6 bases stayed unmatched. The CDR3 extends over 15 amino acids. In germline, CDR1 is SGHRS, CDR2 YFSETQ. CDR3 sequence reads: CASNELAGVTDTQYF. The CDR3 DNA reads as TGCGCCAGCAACGAGCTAGCGGGGGTCACAGATACGCAGTATTTT.

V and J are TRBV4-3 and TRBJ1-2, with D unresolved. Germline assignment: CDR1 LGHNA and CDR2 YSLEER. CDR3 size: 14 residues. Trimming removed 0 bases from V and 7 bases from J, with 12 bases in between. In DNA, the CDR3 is TGCGCCAGCAGCCAAGATTTAGGGCTTGGTGGCTACACCTTC. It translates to CASSQDLGLGGYTF.

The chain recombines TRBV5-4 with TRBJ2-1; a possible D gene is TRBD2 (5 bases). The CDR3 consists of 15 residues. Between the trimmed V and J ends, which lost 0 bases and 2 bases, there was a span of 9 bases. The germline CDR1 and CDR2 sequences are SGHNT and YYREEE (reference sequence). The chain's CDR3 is CASSLDLAAYNEQFF. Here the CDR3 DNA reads TGTGCCAGCAGCTTGGACCTAGCAGCCTACAATGAGCAGTTCTTC. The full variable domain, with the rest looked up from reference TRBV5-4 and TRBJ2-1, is ETGVTQSPTHLIKTRGQQVTLRCSSQSGHNTVSWYQQALGQGPQFIFQYYREEENGRGNFPPRFSGLQFPNYSSELNVNALELDDSALYLCASSLDLAAYNEQFFGPGTRLTVL.

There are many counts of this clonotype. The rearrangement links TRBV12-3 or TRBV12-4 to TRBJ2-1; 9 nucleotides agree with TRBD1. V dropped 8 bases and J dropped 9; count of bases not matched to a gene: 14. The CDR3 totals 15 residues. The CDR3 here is CASSTGTGFSGEQFF. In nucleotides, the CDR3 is TGTGCCAGCTCCACCGGGACAGGGTTTTCCGGTGAGCAGTTCTTC.

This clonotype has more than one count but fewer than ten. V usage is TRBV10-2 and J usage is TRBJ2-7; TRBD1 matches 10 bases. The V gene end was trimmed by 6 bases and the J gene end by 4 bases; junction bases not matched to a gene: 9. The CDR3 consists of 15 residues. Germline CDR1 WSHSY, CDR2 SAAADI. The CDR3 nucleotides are TGCGCCAGCAGCGACCGGGACAGGGGCATGTACGAGCAGTACTTC. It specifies CASSDRDRGMYEQYF.

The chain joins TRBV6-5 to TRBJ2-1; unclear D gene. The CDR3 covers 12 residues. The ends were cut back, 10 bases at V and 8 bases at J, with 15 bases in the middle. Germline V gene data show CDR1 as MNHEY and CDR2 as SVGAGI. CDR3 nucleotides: TGTGCCACCGGCCCCCCCGGAGATGAGCAGTTCTTC. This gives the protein CATGPPGDEQFF.

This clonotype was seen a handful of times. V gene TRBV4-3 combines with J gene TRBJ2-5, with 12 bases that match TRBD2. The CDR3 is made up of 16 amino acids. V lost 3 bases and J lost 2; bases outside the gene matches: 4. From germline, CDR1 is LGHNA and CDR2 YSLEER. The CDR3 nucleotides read TGCGCCAGCAGCCAGGAACTAGCGGGGGGTCAAGAGACCCAGTACTTC. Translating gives CASSQELAGGQETQYF.

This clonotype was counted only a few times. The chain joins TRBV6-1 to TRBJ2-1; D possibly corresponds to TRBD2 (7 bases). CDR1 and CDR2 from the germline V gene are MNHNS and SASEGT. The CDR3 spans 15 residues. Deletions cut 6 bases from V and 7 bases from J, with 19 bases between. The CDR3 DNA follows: TGTGCCAGCAGGTCTTTCGCGGGGGCATGGAATGAGCAGTTCTTC. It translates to CASRSFAGAWNEQFF.

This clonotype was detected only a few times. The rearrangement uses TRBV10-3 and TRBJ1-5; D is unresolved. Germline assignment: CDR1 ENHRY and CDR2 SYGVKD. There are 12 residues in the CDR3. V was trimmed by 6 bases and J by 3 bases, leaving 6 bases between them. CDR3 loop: CAIRAVNQPQHF. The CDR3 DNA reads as TGTGCCATCAGGGCCGTCAATCAGCCCCAGCATTTT.

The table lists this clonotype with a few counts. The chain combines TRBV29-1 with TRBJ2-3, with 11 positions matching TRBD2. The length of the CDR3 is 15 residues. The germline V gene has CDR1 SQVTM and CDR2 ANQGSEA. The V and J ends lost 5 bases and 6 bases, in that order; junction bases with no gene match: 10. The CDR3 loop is CSVTDLAGGGDTQYF. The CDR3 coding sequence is TGCAGCGTTACAGACCTAGCGGGGGGAGGGGATACGCAGTATTTT.

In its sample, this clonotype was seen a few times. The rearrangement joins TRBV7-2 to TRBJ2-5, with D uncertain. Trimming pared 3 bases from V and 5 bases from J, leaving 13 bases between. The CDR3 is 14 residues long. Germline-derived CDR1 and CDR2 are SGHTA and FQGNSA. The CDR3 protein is CASSFAVSVETQYF. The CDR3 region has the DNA TGTGCCAGCAGCTTCGCCGTCAGCGTTGAGACCCAGTACTTC.

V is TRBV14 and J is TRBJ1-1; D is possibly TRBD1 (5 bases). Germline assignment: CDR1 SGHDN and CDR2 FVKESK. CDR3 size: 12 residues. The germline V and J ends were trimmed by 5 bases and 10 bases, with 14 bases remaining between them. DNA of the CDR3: TGTGCCAGCAGCGACAGTTCGGTGGTAGCTTTCTTT. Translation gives CASSDSSVVAFF.

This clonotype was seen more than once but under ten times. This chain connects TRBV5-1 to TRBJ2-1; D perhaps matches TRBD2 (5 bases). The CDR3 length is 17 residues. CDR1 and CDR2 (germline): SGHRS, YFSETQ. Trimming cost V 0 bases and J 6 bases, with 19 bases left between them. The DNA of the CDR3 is TGCGCCAGCAGCTTGGGAGCTAGCCTAGGGTCCCGCAATGAGCAGTTCTTC. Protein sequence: CASSLGASLGSRNEQFF.

CDR3 sequence: CASSALVAGNTIYF. CDR3 in DNA: TGTGCCAGCAGCGCCCTGGTTGCCGGAAACACCATATATTTT. The chain employs TRBV7-8 and TRBJ1-3, with unresolved D. Trimming cost V 5 bases and J 4 bases, with 12 bases left between them. The CDR3 runs 14 residues. The germline gives CDR1 SGHVS, CDR2 FQNEAQ. The whole variable domain, remainder taken from reference TRBV7-8 and TRBJ1-3, is GAGVSQSPRYKVAKRGQDVALRCDPISGHVSLFWYQQALGQGPEFLTYFQNEAQLDKSGLPSDRFFAERPEGSVSTLKIQRTQQEDSAVYLCASSALVAGNTIYFGEGSWLTVV.

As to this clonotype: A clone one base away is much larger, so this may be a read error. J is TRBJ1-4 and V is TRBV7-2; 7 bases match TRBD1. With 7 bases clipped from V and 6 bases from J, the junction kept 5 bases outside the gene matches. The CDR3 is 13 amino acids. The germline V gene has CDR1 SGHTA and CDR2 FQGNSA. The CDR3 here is CTSKKGAYEKLFF. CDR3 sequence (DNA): TGTACCAGCAAAAAGGGGGCCTATGAAAAACTGTTTTTT.

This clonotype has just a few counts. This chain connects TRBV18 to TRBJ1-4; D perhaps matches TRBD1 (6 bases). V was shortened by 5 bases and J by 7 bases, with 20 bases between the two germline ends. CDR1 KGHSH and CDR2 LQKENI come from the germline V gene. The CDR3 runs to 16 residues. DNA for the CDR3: TGTGCCAGCTCATCAATCTCAACAGGGCGGAGTGAAAAACTGTTTTTT. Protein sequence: CASSSISTGRSEKLFF.

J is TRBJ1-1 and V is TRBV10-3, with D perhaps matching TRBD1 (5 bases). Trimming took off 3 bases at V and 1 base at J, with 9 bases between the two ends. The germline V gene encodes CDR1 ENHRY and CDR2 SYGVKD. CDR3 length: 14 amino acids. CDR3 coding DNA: TGTGCCATCAGTGAAAGGGGCTCGAACACTGAAGCTTTCTTT. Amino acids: CAISERGSNTEAFF.

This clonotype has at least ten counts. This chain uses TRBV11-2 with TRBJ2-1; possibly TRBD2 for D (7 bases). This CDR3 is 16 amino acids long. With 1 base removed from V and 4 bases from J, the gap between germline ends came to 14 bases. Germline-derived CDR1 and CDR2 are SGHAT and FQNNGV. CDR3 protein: CASSLVAGALYNEQFF. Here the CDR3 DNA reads TGTGCCAGCAGCTTAGTGGCGGGGGCTCTGTACAATGAGCAGTTCTTC.

The CDR3 here is CASSYLGSSTDTQYF. The CDR3 DNA sequence: TGTGCCAGCAGTTACTTGGGGAGCAGCACAGATACGCAGTATTTT. The chain is built from TRBV6-2 or TRBV6-3 and TRBJ2-3; tentative D call: TRBD2 (5 bases). Germline-derived CDR1 and CDR2 are MNHEY and SVGEGT. Trimming left V 1 base short and J 0 bases short, with 8 bases between. This CDR3 contains 15 residues.

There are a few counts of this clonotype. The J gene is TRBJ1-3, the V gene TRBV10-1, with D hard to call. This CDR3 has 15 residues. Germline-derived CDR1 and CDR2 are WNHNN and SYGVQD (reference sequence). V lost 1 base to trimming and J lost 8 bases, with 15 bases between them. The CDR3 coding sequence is TGCGCCAGCAGTGAGTGGGTTGGGGTAGCGGACACCATATATTTT. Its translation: CASSEWVGVADTIYF.